This T cell receptor (beta chain) was found in a study of blood T cells in healthy people across ages. Isolated PBMCs totaled at least 6.5 million in each sample. A second about 7 to 11 cycle PCR used barcoded and J-beta primers. MiXCR was run by TCRdb on the 5' RACE reads, yielding one entry per CDR3 protein. The sample shows over 600,000 distinct CDR3 sequences, around a fifth of them seen only once. The CDR3 extends over 15 amino acids. Germline V lookup: CDR1 KGHDR, CDR2 SFDVKD. The junction had 4 bases not matched to a gene; V was cut back by 3 bases and J by 2 bases. The sequenced material came from blood. The sequence was collected from a man aged 65 to 85 in good health. This chain connects TRBV24-1 to TRBJ2-3; TRBD2 agrees at 7 bases. CDR3 sequence (DNA): TGTGCCACCAGTGATGACGGGAGGCCCACAGATACGCAGTATTTT. It yields the protein CATSDDGRPTDTQYF.